A selection of T cell receptor beta chains follows, all from one sample in a study of blood T cell repertoires in COVID-19. The assay was immunoSEQ multiplex PCR, and TCRdb's table has in-frame clones only and misses some. The sample lists some 110,000 clones, about 80% seen once, with 16% in the top ten. The sequencing input was peripheral blood. Receptors originate from a man in his 60s with active or convalescent COVID-19. CDR3s include the opening cysteine and the closing phenylalanine or tryptophan. D genes are given only for firm matches. The size entry is marked missing in some rows and otherwise reads once, few, many or a size class.

TRBV11-2	TRBJ2-1	-	-	TGTGCCAGCGGAAGGAGCTCCTACAATGAGCAGTTCTTC	CASGRSSYNEQFF
TRBV24-1	TRBJ2-1	-	TRBD2	TGTGCCACCAGTGATTCGGGTACGGGACTAGTGTCGGGGGAGCAGTTCTTC	CATSDSGTGLVSGEQFF
TRBV28	TRBJ2-7	-	TRBD1	TGTGCCAGCACCGGCCCGGGACAGGGGATCTACGAGCAGTACTTC	CASTGPGQGIYEQYF
TRBV9	TRBJ1-1	-	-	TGTGCCAGCAGCGTAGTTGGGGGGAATGAAGCTTTCTTT	CASSVVGGNEAFF
TRBV7-9	TRBJ2-7	once	-	TGTGCCAGCAGCCTCGTGATATCTAGCTCCTACGAGCAGTACTTC	CASSLVISSSYEQYF
TRBV7-8	TRBJ1-5	-	TRBD1	TGTGCCAGCAGCTGGGACAGGGTAAGGAATCAGCCCCAGCATTTT	CASSWDRVRNQPQHF
TRBV28	TRBJ1-2	-	-	TGTGCCAGCTACGCGGAGGGGTATGGCTACACCTTC	CASYAEGYGYTF
TRBV29-1	TRBJ2-7	-	-	TGCAGCGTTGAATTCGGGAGAGGCTACGAGCAGTACTTC	CSVEFGRGYEQYF
TRBV6-5	TRBJ1-1	-	-	TGTGCCAGCAGTTACTCGAGTCGAGGCACTGAAGCTTTCTTT	CASSYSSRGTEAFF
TRBV4-3	TRBJ2-1	once	TRBD2	TGCGCCAGCAGCCAAGCGGGAGGGAGGTACAATGAGCAGTTCTTC	CASSQAGGRYNEQFF
TRBV28	TRBJ2-7	-	-	TGTGCCAGCAGAAGAGCGGAGATGGCCTACGAGCAGTACTTC	CASRRAEMAYEQYF
TRBV5-1	TRBJ2-3	-	TRBD2	TGCGCCAGCTCCAGCGGGAGGGCCTATTACACAGATACGCAGTATTTT	CASSSGRAYYTDTQYF
TRBV10-3	TRBJ1-4	-	-	TGTGCCATCAGTGAGTCACTCCCCGGGATCCGAAATGAAAAACTGTTTTTT	CAISESLPGIRNEKLFF
TRBV14	TRBJ2-3	few	-	TGTGCCAGCAGCCAAGTATCGGCGGTTCGCACAGATACGCAGTATTTT	CASSQVSAVRTDTQYF
TRBV4-2	TRBJ2-1	-	-	TGTGCCAGCAGCCGCCCCCTAGACGGGAGCTCCTACAATGAGCAGTTCTTC	CASSRPLDGSSYNEQFF
TRBV7-8	TRBJ1-1	-	-	TGTGCCAGCATCTTGGGAGTGAACACTGAAGCTTTCTTT	CASILGVNTEAFF
TRBV4-3	TRBJ2-3	-	TRBD2	TGCGCCAGCAGCCAAGACAGAGCGGGGACAGATACGCAGTATTTT	CASSQDRAGTDTQYF
TRBV9	TRBJ1-1	once	-	TGTGCCAGCAGCGTAGCCGGGGGGTCCACTGAAGCTTTCTTT	CASSVAGGSTEAFF
TRBV5-4	TRBJ2-2	-	TRBD1	TGTGCCAGCAGCCAGGACAGGGAGAACGGGGAGCTGTTTTTT	CASSQDRENGELFF
TRBV5-1	TRBJ2-2	once	TRBD2	TGCGCCAGCAGCTTGTATTCTAGCGGGAGAACCGGGGAGCTGTTTTTT	CASSLYSSGRTGELFF
TRBV19	TRBJ2-7	-	TRBD1	TGTGCCAGTAGTACTAGACAGGGAATAGGATACGAGCAGTACTTC	CASSTRQGIGYEQYF
TRBV19	TRBJ1-2	-	TRBD1	TGTGCCAGTAACCGAAACGGACAGGCGCCTGGCTACACCTTC	CASNRNGQAPGYTF
TRBV30	TRBJ2-1	-	-	TGTGCCTGGAAGCAGGACAGAAACAATGAGCAGTTCTTC	CAWKQDRNNEQFF
TRBV13	TRBJ1-6	-	TRBD1	TGTGCCAGCAGCATAACAGGGGCGATGTCACCCCTCCACTTT	CASSITGAMSPLHF
TRBV5-5	TRBJ1-2	-	TRBD1	TGTGCCAGCAGCCCCGAGGGACAGCAACTTAACTATGGCTACACCTTC	CASSPEGQQLNYGYTF
TRBV19	TRBJ1-1	few	-	TGTGCCAGTAGTATCATGGGGGCCAACACTGAAGCTTTCTTT	CASSIMGANTEAFF
TRBV18	TRBJ2-5	-	-	TGTGCCAGCTCAGGTTGGCGGGATCAAGAGACCCAGTACTTC	CASSGWRDQETQYF
TRBV9	TRBJ2-3	once	TRBD2	TGTGCCAGCAGCGTAGGACTAGCGGGAAGAGATACGCAGTATTTT	CASSVGLAGRDTQYF
TRBV5-4	TRBJ2-4	-	-	TGTGCCAGCAGCGGACAAGGCCTTCCGGCGGCCAAAAACATTCAGTACTTC	CASSGQGLPAAKNIQYF
TRBV12-3/TRBV12-4	TRBJ2-2	-	TRBD1	TGTGCCACCCAGGGGGCCGGGGAGCTGTTTTTT	CATQGAGELFF
TRBV2	TRBJ1-4	-	TRBD1	TGTGCCAGCAGTGGCGGGACAGGTACCGTCGGGGAAAAACTGTTTTTT	CASSGGTGTVGEKLFF
TRBV19	TRBJ2-5	few	-	TGTGCCAGTAGCGGACAGATCCAAGAGACCCAGTACTTC	CASSGQIQETQYF
TRBV18	TRBJ1-5	-	-	TGTGCCAGCTCACCAGTAGGGAGCGACGGCAATCAGCCCCAGCATTTT	CASSPVGSDGNQPQHF
TRBV7-2	TRBJ1-2	-	TRBD1	TGTGCCAGCAGCTCCCGGGACAGCCCTTCCAACACCTTC	CASSSRDSPSNTF
TRBV19	TRBJ2-1	-	TRBD2	TGTGCCACCGGACTAGCGGGAGGCCAATACAATGAGCAGTTCTTC	CATGLAGGQYNEQFF
TRBV4-1	TRBJ2-1	once	TRBD2	TGCGCCAGCAGCCAAGCGGAGACTAGCGGGAGGGCCTATGAGCAGTTCTTC	CASSQAETSGRAYEQFF
TRBV10-3	TRBJ2-3	-	TRBD2	TGTGCCATCAGTGATCTAGCGGCTAGCACAGATACGCAGTATTTT	CAISDLAASTDTQYF
TRBV29-1	TRBJ2-7	-	TRBD1	TGCAGCGTTGGTTGGACAGGAGGCTACGAGCAGTACTTC	CSVGWTGGYEQYF
TRBV29-1	TRBJ2-7	many	-	TGCAGCGTTAGGCAGGGGCAGGGTGAGCAGTACTTC	CSVRQGQGEQYF
TRBV16	TRBJ1-2	-	-	TGTGCCAGCAGCCAATCAGGGAAAGTGGGGCGCGAGTATGGCTACACCTTC	CASSQSGKVGREYGYTF
TRBV19	TRBJ1-5	-	TRBD1	TGTGCCAGCACAACAGGGGCCTGGAATCAGCCCCAGCATTTT	CASTTGAWNQPQHF
TRBV5-1	TRBJ2-3	-	TRBD2	TGCGCCAGCAGCTTTTTACTTGGGAGGGGAGATACGCAGTATTTT	CASSFLLGRGDTQYF
TRBV20-1	TRBJ2-7	-	-	TGCAGTGCTAGAGATCTCCTCGAGCAGTACTTC	CSARDLLEQYF